This entry describes one T cell receptor beta chain. Its antigen is not identified. The germline gives CDR1 SNHLY, CDR2 FYNNEI. Unmatched junction bases numbered 12, after V lost 8 bases and J lost 8 bases. The CDR3 totals 16 residues. This entry belongs to a study of cytomegalovirus exposure and HLA in healthy donors. Background on the study: Unique TCRs numbering around 80 million, obtained from HLA-typed donors, made up an early data release. Study results and caveats: TCR beta sequences reportedly predicted the HLA-A and HLA-B alleles of most subjects accurately. The likely explanation for a cluster of highly shared sequence variants was sequencing artifact.

The PCR employed 60 Vbeta primers together with 13 Jbeta primers. In the study's own analysis: About 10 million shared chains were among the about 80 million unique TCR beta chains that a later analysis counted. The method was immunoSEQ multiplex PCR; TCRdb's version includes in-frame clones alone and lacks a portion of them. Clone size and V and J calls were adopted from that table, with D and trimming inferred from the DNA. In the table there are 150,000 to 200,000 clones, around 80% of which are singletons. Sequenced material: PBMCs. This sequence was found in a woman in her forties in good health and CMV-seronegative. The rearrangement joins TRBV2 to TRBJ1-6; the match to TRBD1 covers 10 bases. CDR3 residues: CASQSRLGTGDSPLHF. CDR3 in DNA: TGTGCCAGCCAATCCCGATTGGGGACAGGGGATTCACCCCTCCACTTT.